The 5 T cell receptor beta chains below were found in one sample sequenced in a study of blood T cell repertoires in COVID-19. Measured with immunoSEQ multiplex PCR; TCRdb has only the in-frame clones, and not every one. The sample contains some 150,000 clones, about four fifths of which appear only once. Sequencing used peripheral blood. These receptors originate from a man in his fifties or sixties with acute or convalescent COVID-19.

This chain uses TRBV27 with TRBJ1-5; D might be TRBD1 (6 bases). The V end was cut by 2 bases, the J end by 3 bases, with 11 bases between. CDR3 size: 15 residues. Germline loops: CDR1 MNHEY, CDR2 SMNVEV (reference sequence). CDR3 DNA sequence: TGTGCCAGCAGTTTAAAAGGGGGTCTCAATCAGCCCCAGCATTTT. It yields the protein CASSLKGGLNQPQHF.

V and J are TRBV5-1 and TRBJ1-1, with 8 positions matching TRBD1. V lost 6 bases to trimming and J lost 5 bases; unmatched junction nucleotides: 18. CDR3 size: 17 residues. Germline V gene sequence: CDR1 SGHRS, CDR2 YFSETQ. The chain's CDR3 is CASNLGTITGGETEAFF. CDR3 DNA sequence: TGCGCCAGCAACCTTGGGACGATAACAGGGGGAGAAACTGAAGCTTTCTTT.

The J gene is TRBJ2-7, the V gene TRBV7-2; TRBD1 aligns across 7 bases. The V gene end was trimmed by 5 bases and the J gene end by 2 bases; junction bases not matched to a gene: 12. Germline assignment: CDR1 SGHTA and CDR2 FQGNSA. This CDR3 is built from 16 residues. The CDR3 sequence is CASSLGPGTATYEQYF. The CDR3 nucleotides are TGTGCCAGCAGCCTGGGACCCGGGACAGCGACCTACGAGCAGTACTTC.

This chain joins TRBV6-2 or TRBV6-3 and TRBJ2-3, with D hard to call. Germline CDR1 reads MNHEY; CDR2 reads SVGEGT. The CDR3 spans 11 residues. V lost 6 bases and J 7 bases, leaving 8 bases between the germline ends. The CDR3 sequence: CASSNSYTQYF. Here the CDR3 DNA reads TGTGCCAGCAGCAATAGTTATACGCAGTATTTT.

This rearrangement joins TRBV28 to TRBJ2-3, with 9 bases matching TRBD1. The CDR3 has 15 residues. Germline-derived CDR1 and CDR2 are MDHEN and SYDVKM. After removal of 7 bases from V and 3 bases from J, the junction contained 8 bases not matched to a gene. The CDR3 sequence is CASILGQGRTDTQYF. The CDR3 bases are TGTGCCAGCATTCTCGGACAGGGGAGGACAGATACGCAGTATTTT.